This T cell receptor beta chain was found in a study of T cell responses to AZD1222 COVID-19 vaccine. Study-wide results and caveats: Baseline testing showed seropositivity in only a handful of AZD1222 recipients. As reported, nearly half of all spike-specific TCRs target variant regions that are unmutated. A mostly white British donor set with more females was recruited, and clonal diversity was possibly underestimated.

The CDR3 is made up of 13 amino acids. CDR1 is MRHNA, CDR2 SNTAGT, per germline. Losses at the gene ends were 4 bases for V and 5 bases for J; bases not matched to a gene: 4. This clone showed up just once. Its antigen is unknown. TCRdb's table, derived via immunoSEQ multiplex PCR, lists solely in-frame clones and lacks some. Of 150,000 to 200,000 clones listed, 85% to 95% are singletons. The sequence derives from an adult in good health. The J gene is TRBJ1-1, the V gene TRBV6-4; 7 positions match TRBD1. The sample consisted of peripheral blood, taken on day 0 of AZD1222 vaccination. The CDR3 loop reads CASSAIQGTEAFF. In nucleotides, the CDR3 is TGTGCCAGCAGTGCTATACAGGGGACTGAAGCTTTCTTT.